This passage covers 32 T cell receptor beta chains from one sample sequenced in a study of patients and donors after allogeneic stem cell transplantation. TCRdb reprocessed the RT-PCR reads with MiXCR, giving one entry per CDR3 protein. The repertoire has about 39,000 distinct CDR3 sequences, more than 30% of them found once; the top ten carry about 78%. The sequenced sample was blood, either unsorted or a sorted T cell fraction (not recorded which). Receptors were obtained from a human donor who was either an allogeneic HSCT recipient or a stem cell or donor lymphocyte infusion donor (not recorded which). It is not recorded whose cells these are; they may come from a transplant donor.

The V and J genes are TRBV11-2 and TRBJ2-2; 8 bases line up with TRBD1. Germline trimming cut 5 bases from V and 2 bases from J; bases unmatched to any gene: 4. Germline lookup yields CDR1 SGHAT and CDR2 FQNNGV. The CDR3 is 15 residues long. CDR3 sequence reads: CASSHGQGNTGELFF. In DNA, the CDR3 is TGTGCCAGCAGCCATGGACAGGGTAACACCGGGGAGCTGTTTTTT. The whole variable domain, filled in from reference TRBV11-2 and TRBJ2-2, reads EAGVAQSPRYKIIEKRQSVAFWCNPISGHATLYWYQQILGQGPKLLIQFQNNGVVDDSQLPKDRFSAERLKGVDSTLKIQPAKLEDSAVYLCASSHGQGNTGELFFGEGSRLTVL.

The genes are TRBV4-3 and TRBJ2-4; tentative D call: TRBD1 (5 bases). CDR3 size: 16 residues. Deletions cut 4 bases from V and 1 base from J, with 14 bases between. Germline CDR1 and CDR2: LGHNA and YSLEER. This CDR3 is CASSRVPSGAKNIQYF. CDR3 sequence (DNA): TGCGCCAGCAGCCGAGTTCCCTCAGGGGCCAAAAACATTCAGTACTTC.

This clonotype was found many times. The chain couples TRBV9 to TRBJ1-4; a possible D gene is TRBD1 (5 bases). Germline-derived CDR1 and CDR2 are SGDLS and YYNGEE. V gave up 1 base and J gave up 8 bases, with 15 bases separating them. The CDR3 extends over 15 amino acids. The CDR3 protein is CASSVSGSVGEKLFF. The CDR3 DNA follows: TGTGCCAGCAGCGTATCAGGGAGCGTAGGGGAAAAACTGTTTTTT.

This clonotype appeared a few times. J is TRBJ1-2 and V is TRBV20-1; TRBD1 matches 9 bases. This CDR3 is 13 amino acids long. V lost 5 bases and J lost 6; bases outside the gene matches: 7. CDR1 DFQATT and CDR2 SNEGSKA come from the germline V gene (reference sequence). In DNA form, the CDR3 reads TGCAGTGCTTCATCCGGGACAGGGAATGGCTACACCTTC. Protein product: CSASSGTGNGYTF.

For this clonotype: No conserved phenylalanine or tryptophan ends this CDR3, so it is likely a read error. The chain has TRBV9 and TRBJ1-1; the D gene is possibly TRBD1 (6 bases). Germline values: CDR1 SGDLS, CDR2 YYNGEE. Trimming took 0 bases from V and 1 from J, leaving 13 bases between them. The CDR3 runs to 16 residues. CDR3 region: CASSVGWGRGNTEAFS. The CDR3 nucleotides read TGTGCCAGCAGCGTAGGTTGGGGGCGCGGGAACACTGAAGCTTTCTCT.

This chain uses TRBV12-3 or TRBV12-4 with TRBJ1-2; 9 bases align to TRBD1. There are 13 residues in the CDR3. J gave up 8 bases and V 6 bases, and 7 bases lay outside the gene matches. This chain's CDR3 is CASRGTGIGGYTF. CDR3 in DNA: TGTGCCAGCAGAGGGACAGGGATCGGGGGCTACACCTTC.

The rearrangement links TRBV4-3 to TRBJ1-1, with D unresolved. The ends were cut back, 6 bases at V and 1 base at J, with 12 bases in the middle. The CDR3 is 14 amino acids. Germline lookup yields CDR1 LGHNA and CDR2 YSLEER. The CDR3 reads CASRTCLWNTEAFF. Here the CDR3 DNA reads TGCGCCAGCAGAACGTGCCTCTGGAACACTGAAGCTTTCTTT.

Many counts were recorded for this clonotype. J is TRBJ1-5 and V is TRBV12-3 or TRBV12-4; D remains unclear. The CDR3 is made up of 12 amino acids. V lost 3 bases and J lost 7, with 7 bases in between. This chain's CDR3 is CASSLWVQPQHF. DNA of the CDR3: TGTGCCAGCAGTTTGTGGGTACAGCCCCAGCATTTT.

This sequence joins TRBV20-1 and TRBJ2-1; 15 bases map to TRBD2. Germline V gene sequence: CDR1 DFQATT, CDR2 SNEGSKA (reference sequence). The CDR3 sequence is 17 residues long. The V and J ends lost 5 bases and 9 bases, in that order; junction bases with no gene match: 14. CDR3 bases: TGCAGTGCTGGGGGACTAGCGGGAGGCCTCTTCGCGCTTGAGCAGTTCTTC. Its translation is CSAGGLAGGLFALEQFF.

This clonotype was recorded a few times. The chain has TRBV5-1 and TRBJ2-5; 11 nucleotides line up with TRBD1. Germline-derived CDR1 and CDR2 are SGHRS and YFSETQ. V shed 5 bases and J 2 bases; nucleotides not matched to a gene: 5. The CDR3 runs 15 residues. The CDR3 sequence: CASRPGDRGQETQYF. DNA for the CDR3: TGCGCCAGCAGACCAGGGGACAGGGGGCAAGAGACCCAGTACTTC.

This chain joins TRBV7-8 and TRBJ1-1; 9 nucleotides align to TRBD1. CDR1 and CDR2 from the germline V gene are SGHVS and FQNEAQ. Unmatched junction bases numbered 7, after V lost 7 bases and J lost 4 bases. This CDR3 spans 14 amino acids. The CDR3 DNA is TGTGCCAGCAACTTGATGACAGGGGGCACTGAAGCTTTCTTT. This gives the protein CASNLMTGGTEAFF.

This chain connects TRBV7-3 to TRBJ2-3; a possible D gene is TRBD2 (5 bases). The germline V and J ends were trimmed by 5 bases and 0 bases, with 15 bases remaining between them. The CDR3 runs 16 residues. Germline-derived CDR1 and CDR2 are SGHTA and FQGTGA. The CDR3 DNA follows: TGTGCCAGCAGCGACAACAGCGGTCCTAGCACAGATACGCAGTATTTT. It encodes CASSDNSGPSTDTQYF.

CDR3 region: CASSQMGYQATNEKLFF. The DNA for the CDR3 is TGTGCCAGCAGCCAGATGGGTTACCAGGCAACTAATGAAAAACTGTTTTTT. V and J are TRBV14 and TRBJ1-4; no firm D call. The CDR3 is 17 residues long. Germline loops: CDR1 SGHDN, CDR2 FVKESK. V dropped 3 bases and J dropped 0 bases, with 14 bases sitting between them. Together with reference TRBV14 and TRBJ1-4, the CDR3 gives the full variable domain: EAGVTQFPSHSVIEKGQTVTLRCDPISGHDNLYWYRRVMGKEIKFLLHFVKESKQDESGMPNNRFLAERTGGTYSTLKVQPAELEDSGVYFCASSQMGYQATNEKLFFGSGTQLSVL.

This chain links TRBV5-1 with TRBJ1-4; D call uncertain. CDR1 SGHRS and CDR2 YFSETQ come from the germline V gene. V lost 2 bases and J lost 5, with 13 bases in between. The CDR3 spans 15 residues. The CDR3 region is CASSFEGEQNEKLFF. The CDR3 nucleotides read TGCGCCAGCAGCTTTGAGGGAGAGCAGAATGAAAAACTGTTTTTT.

This chain connects TRBV12-3 or TRBV12-4 to TRBJ1-5; no firm D call. Trimming took off 5 bases at V and 8 bases at J, with 16 bases between the two ends. The CDR3 contains 14 residues. The CDR3 region has the DNA TGTGCCAGCAGTAAAACAGAATCCCGAAAGCCCCAGCATTTT. Translated, it gives CASSKTESRKPQHF.

The chain employs TRBV10-3 and TRBJ2-7; D assignment may be TRBD1 or TRBD2 (5 bases each). Germline V gene sequence: CDR1 ENHRY, CDR2 SYGVKD. This CDR3 has 15 amino acids. The ends were cut back, 5 bases at V and 6 bases at J, with 20 bases in the middle. The CDR3 coding sequence is TGTGCCATCAGTTTCACCGGGACGGTAAGCCGCGAGCAGTACTTC. This codes for CAISFTGTVSREQYF.

This clonotype was counted only a few times. The chain joins TRBV9 to TRBJ1-1; the match to TRBD1 covers 8 bases. J was trimmed by 3 bases and V by 5 bases; bases with no gene match: 9. Germline V lookup: CDR1 SGDLS, CDR2 YYNGEE. The CDR3 is made up of 15 amino acids. CDR3 loop: CASRGQGRHHTEAFF. In nucleotides, the CDR3 is TGTGCCAGCAGAGGACAGGGACGCCATCACACTGAAGCTTTCTTT.

This clonotype was detected once. The rearrangement joins TRBV28 to TRBJ2-5, with a tentative D call TRBD2 (6 bases). V shed 9 bases and J shed 5 bases, with 16 bases lying between them. The germline CDR1 and CDR2 sequences are MDHEN and SYDVKM. This CDR3 region has 13 residues. The CDR3 sequence: CARLLAGCETQYF. The DNA of the CDR3 is TGTGCCAGACTGTTGGCGGGATGCGAGACCCAGTACTTC.

This clonotype was observed a handful of times. CDR3 nucleotide sequence: TGTGCCAGCAGCCAGAACACTCGCCGGAATGAAAAACTGTTTTTT. This codes for CASSQNTRRNEKLFF. The genes are TRBV3-1 and TRBJ1-4; D is unresolved. The CDR3 consists of 15 residues. Looked up from germline, CDR1 is LGHDT and CDR2 is YNNKEL (reference sequence). Trimming took off 3 bases at V and 5 bases at J, with 13 bases between the two ends.

This clonotype was recorded a few times. The chain has TRBV6-6 and TRBJ1-5, with a weak D call TRBD1 (5 bases). Germline-derived CDR1 and CDR2 are MNHNY and SVGAGI (reference sequence). The CDR3 sequence is 11 residues long. Trimming removed 5 bases at V and 8 bases at J, with 7 bases between. The CDR3 reads CASSRGEPQHF. The DNA for the CDR3 is TGTGCCAGCAGTCGGGGGGAGCCCCAGCATTTT.

The chain employs TRBV10-3 and TRBJ2-6, with 8 bases lining up with TRBD1. The J segment lost 5 bases and the V segment lost 2 bases, leaving 5 bases of the junction unmatched. The CDR3 loop spans 16 amino acids. Germline CDR1 reads ENHRY; CDR2 reads SYGVKD. Written as DNA, the CDR3 is TGTGCCATCAGTGAGCCGGACAGGGAGTGGGCCAACGTCCTGACTTTC. Protein: CAISEPDREWANVLTF.

There are a few counts of this clonotype. V and J are TRBV4-3 and TRBJ2-5; D not resolved. V lost 3 bases, J lost 2 bases, and 13 bases lay in between. CDR1 is LGHNA, CDR2 YSLEER, per germline. The CDR3 length is 15 residues. The CDR3 protein is CASSQLPRWQETQYF. DNA of the CDR3: TGCGCCAGCAGCCAGTTACCCCGATGGCAAGAGACCCAGTACTTC.

This chain uses TRBV6-2 or TRBV6-3 with TRBJ2-2; 14 bases agree with TRBD2. Germline CDR1 MNHEY, CDR2 SVGEGT. V lost 4 bases, J lost 3 bases, and 4 bases stayed unmatched. This CDR3 spans 17 amino acids. This chain's CDR3 is CASSSTSGRAHTGELFF. As DNA, the CDR3 is TGTGCCAGCAGTTCGACTAGCGGGAGGGCCCACACCGGGGAGCTGTTTTTT.

Written as DNA, the CDR3 is TGTGCCAGCAGTTTTCTCCCATTCTATGGCTACACCTTC. Its protein is CASSFLPFYGYTF. The rearrangement links TRBV28 to TRBJ1-2; D is undetermined. V was cut by 3 bases and J by 4 bases, with 9 bases left in between. The CDR3 has 13 residues. Looked up from germline, CDR1 is MDHEN and CDR2 is SYDVKM.

V usage is TRBV7-3 and J usage is TRBJ1-1, with TRBD1 identical over 7 bases. V lost 5 bases to trimming and J lost 2 bases; unmatched junction nucleotides: 5. Germline V lookup: CDR1 SGHTA, CDR2 FQGTGA. The CDR3 is 14 residues long. The CDR3 DNA is TGTGCCAGCAGCGAAACAGGGGCTAACACTGAAGCTTTCTTT. It is translated as CASSETGANTEAFF.

The chain recombines TRBV28 with TRBJ2-5, with D unclear. This CDR3 spans 12 amino acids. Germline lookup yields CDR1 MDHEN and CDR2 SYDVKM. Trimming shortened V by 2 bases and J by 7 bases, and 8 bases separated the two germline ends. CDR3 in amino acids: CASSLNVRTQYF. The CDR3 region has the DNA TGTGCCAGCAGTTTAAATGTGCGGACCCAGTACTTC. Based on the CDR3 plus reference TRBV28 and TRBJ2-5, the full variable domain is DVKVTQSSRYLVKRTGEKVFLECVQDMDHENMFWYRQDPGLGLRLIYFSYDVKMKEKGDIPEGYSVSREKKERFSLILESASTNQTSMYLCASSLNVRTQYFGPGTRLLVL.

This clonotype was counted a few times. The V call is TRBV10-2, the J call TRBJ2-5; D is unclear. The V and J ends lost 3 bases and 5 bases respectively, with 10 bases between them. This CDR3 has 13 amino acids. The germline V gene encodes CDR1 WSHSY and CDR2 SAAADI. CDR3: CASSERARETQYF. The DNA of the CDR3 is TGCGCCAGCAGTGAAAGGGCGCGGGAGACCCAGTACTTC.

The chain employs TRBV15 and TRBJ2-5; possibly TRBD2 for D (6 bases). The ends were cut back, 0 bases at V and 0 bases at J, with 17 bases in the middle. This CDR3 has 18 residues. Germline CDR1 and CDR2: LNHNV and YYDKDF (reference sequence). The CDR3 DNA reads TGTGCCACCAGCAGAGATTCACGGGAGAGATATTACCAAGAGACCCAGTACTTC. Its protein product is CATSRDSRERYYQETQYF.

This clonotype was seen repeatedly, ten times or more. The genes are TRBV29-1 and TRBJ1-2; 8 nucleotides match TRBD1. The trim removed 7 bases at V and 6 bases at J, leaving 4 bases unmatched. This CDR3 has 11 residues. Germline CDR1 reads SQVTM; CDR2 reads ANQGSEA. CDR3 in amino acids: CSAGQGNGYTF. CDR3 coding DNA: TGCAGCGCCGGACAGGGAAATGGCTACACCTTC.

This clonotype was detected only a few times. The rearrangement joins TRBV5-5 to TRBJ1-2; D might be TRBD1 (5 bases). Germline loops: CDR1 SGHKS, CDR2 YYEKEE (reference sequence). V was cut by 4 bases and J by 6 bases, with 22 bases left in between. This CDR3 spans 16 amino acids. CDR3 sequence (DNA): TGTGCCAGCAGCCTCAGGGCCCCCGTGGTGGAGGATGGCTACACCTTC. This translates into CASSLRAPVVEDGYTF.

The table lists this clonotype with a few counts. The gene calls are TRBV5-1 and TRBJ1-2; 8 positions match TRBD1. Trimming took 2 bases from V and 3 from J; bases not matched to a gene: 6. The CDR3 is 15 amino acids. Germline lookup yields CDR1 SGHRS and CDR2 YFSETQ. The CDR3 region is CASSFTGQGDYGYTF. For the CDR3, the DNA is TGCGCCAGCAGCTTCACCGGACAGGGCGACTATGGCTACACCTTC.

The J gene is TRBJ1-2, the V gene TRBV12-3 or TRBV12-4, with 9 positions matching TRBD1. The trim removed 3 bases at V and 4 bases at J, leaving 12 bases unmatched. CDR3 size: 17 residues. The CDR3 sequence is CASSFRATGGTGYGYTF. The CDR3 nucleotides read TGTGCCAGCAGTTTCCGGGCAACAGGGGGCACGGGCTATGGCTACACCTTC.